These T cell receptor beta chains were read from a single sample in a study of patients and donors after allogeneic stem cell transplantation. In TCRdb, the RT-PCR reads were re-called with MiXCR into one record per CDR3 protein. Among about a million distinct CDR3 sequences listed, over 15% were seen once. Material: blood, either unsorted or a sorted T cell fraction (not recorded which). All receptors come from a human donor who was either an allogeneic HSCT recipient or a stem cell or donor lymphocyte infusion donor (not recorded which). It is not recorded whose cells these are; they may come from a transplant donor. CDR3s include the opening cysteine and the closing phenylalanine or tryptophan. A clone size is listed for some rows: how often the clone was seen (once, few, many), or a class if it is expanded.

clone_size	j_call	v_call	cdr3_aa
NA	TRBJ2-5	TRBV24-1	CATSAMGPGKETQYF
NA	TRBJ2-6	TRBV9	CASSARASGANVLTF
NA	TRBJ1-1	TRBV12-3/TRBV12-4	CASSKVGDPMNTEAFF
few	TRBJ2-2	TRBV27	CASSLSWDRELFF
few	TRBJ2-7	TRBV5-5	CASSSGGGTGSYEQYF
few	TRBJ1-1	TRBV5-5	CASSVGSNEAFF
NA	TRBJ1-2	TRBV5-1	CASSADRGDGYTF
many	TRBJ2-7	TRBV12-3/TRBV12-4	CASSTGQTPYEQYF
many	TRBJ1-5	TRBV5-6	CASSLQGGQPQHF
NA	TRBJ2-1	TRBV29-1	CSVEASGRGNEQFF
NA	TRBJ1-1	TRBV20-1	CSAPTGWMNTEAFF
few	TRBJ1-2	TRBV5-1	CASSPSRLGERFGDGYTF
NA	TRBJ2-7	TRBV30	CAWRLGLYEQYF
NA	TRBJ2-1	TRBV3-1	CASSQFFGTADYNEQFF
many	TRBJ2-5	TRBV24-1	CATNRGYQETQYF
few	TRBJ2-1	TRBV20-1	CSAINLAGVGYNEQFF
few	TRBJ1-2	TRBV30	CAWVQGADYGYTF
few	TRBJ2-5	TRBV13	CASSLGASWQETQYF
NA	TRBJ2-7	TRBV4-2	CASSQDYRDRLRGQYF
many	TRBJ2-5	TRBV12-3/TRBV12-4	CASSKTSGWGETQYF
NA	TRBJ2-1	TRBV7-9	CASSQTSGPENEQFF
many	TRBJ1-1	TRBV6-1	CASSDRGLNTEAFF
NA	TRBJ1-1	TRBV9	CASRPVRRASNTEAFF
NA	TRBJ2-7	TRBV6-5	CASSSQGFSYEQYF
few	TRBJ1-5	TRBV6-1	CASAPRVGAGQPQHF
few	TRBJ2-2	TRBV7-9	CASSSDRGRAGELFF
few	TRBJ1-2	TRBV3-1	CASSPRGADGYTF
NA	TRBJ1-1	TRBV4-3	CASSLEVRGRNTEAFF
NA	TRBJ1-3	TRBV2	CASREAGNTIYF
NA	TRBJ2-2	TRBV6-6	CASKPRDGELFF
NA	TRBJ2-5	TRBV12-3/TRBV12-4	CASRPDMGYGTQYF
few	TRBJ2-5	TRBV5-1	CASSSLLGETQYF
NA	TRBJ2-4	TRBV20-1	CSARWVAGAKNIQYF
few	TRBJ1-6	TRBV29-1	CSVCEGTVGSPLHF
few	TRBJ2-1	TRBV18	CASSRSGANYNEQFF
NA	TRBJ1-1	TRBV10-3	CAISESGRFLNTEAFF
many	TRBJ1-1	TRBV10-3	CAISDKTEAFF
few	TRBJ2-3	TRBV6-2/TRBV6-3	CASGERDTQYF
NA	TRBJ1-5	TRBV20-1	CSAGGLEGQPQHF
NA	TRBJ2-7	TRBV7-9	CASRRQGRGEQYF
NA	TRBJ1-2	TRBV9	CASSARGGYGYTF
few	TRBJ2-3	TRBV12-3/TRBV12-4	CASRRPEGPPYF
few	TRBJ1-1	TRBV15	CATSSLGADSMNTEAFF
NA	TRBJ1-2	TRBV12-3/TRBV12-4	CASSLGDRELRGYTF
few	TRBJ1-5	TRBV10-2	CASSESRGQGGQPQHF
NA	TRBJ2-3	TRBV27	CASSDRVRTDTQYF
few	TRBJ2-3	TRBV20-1	CSATSGGASDTQYF
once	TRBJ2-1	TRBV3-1	CASSQRDSGNYNEQFF
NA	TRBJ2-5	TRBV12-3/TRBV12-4	CASSLVRKDQETQYF
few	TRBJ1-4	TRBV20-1	CSARTPTPGLTNEKLFF
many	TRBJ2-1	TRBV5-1	CASSLVGRGVEYEQFF
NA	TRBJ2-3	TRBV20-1	CSAREGGLAGYTDTQYF
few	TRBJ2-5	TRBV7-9	CASTASMREFQETQYF
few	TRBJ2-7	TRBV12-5	CASGLVQGRGSSYEQYF
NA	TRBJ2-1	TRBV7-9	CASSLAREIRHEQFF